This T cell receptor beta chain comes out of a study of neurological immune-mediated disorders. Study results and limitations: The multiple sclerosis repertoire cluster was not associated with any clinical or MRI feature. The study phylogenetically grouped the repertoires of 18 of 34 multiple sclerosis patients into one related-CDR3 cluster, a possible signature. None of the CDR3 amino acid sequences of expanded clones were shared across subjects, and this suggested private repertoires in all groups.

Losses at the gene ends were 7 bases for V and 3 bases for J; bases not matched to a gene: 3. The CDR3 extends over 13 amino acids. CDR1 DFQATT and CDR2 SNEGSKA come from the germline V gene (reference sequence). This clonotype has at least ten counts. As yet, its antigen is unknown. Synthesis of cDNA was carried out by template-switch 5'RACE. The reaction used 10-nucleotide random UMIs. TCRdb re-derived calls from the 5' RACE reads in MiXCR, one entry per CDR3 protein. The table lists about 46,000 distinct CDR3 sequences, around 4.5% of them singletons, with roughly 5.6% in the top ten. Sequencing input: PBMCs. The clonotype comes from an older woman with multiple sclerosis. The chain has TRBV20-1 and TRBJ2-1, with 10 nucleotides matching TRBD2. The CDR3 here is CSGAGGGYNEQFF. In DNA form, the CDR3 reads TGCAGTGGAGCGGGAGGGGGCTACAATGAGCAGTTCTTC.